Below are 10 T cell receptor beta chains sequenced from a single sample in a study of post-analysis software for immune sequencing data. No cognate antigen is known for these TCRs. Unique molecular identifiers were carried by the TCR beta cDNA libraries. TCRdb used MiXCR to reprocess the PCR reads, holding one entry per CDR3 protein. The table shows about 540,000 distinct CDR3 sequences, with around a third occurring only once. Regarding the study as a whole: Roughly 5 TRBV segments, TRBV5-6, TRBV5-1 and TRBV20-1 among them, were found more frequent in patients than controls.

The sample taken for sequencing was blood. The receptors were gathered from a girl under 18 with multiple sclerosis.

This chain joins TRBV28 and TRBJ2-5; D may be TRBD1 or TRBD2 (7 bases each). Germline values: CDR1 MDHEN, CDR2 SYDVKM. Trimming stripped 6 bases from V and 4 bases from J, with 24 bases between. The CDR3 extends over 17 amino acids. This CDR3 is CASSVRGGGGYGETQYF. CDR3 coding DNA: TGTGCCAGCAGCGTCCGGGGAGGGGGCGGTTACGGAGAGACCCAGTACTTC.

This clonotype was detected many times. The chain combines TRBV7-2 with TRBJ2-3, with a tentative D call TRBD2 (5 bases). There are 14 residues in the CDR3. Germline lookup yields CDR1 SGHTA and CDR2 FQGNSA. The V gene lost 3 bases and the J gene lost 6 bases, with 13 bases spanning the gap. CDR3 sequence: CASSLASPGDTQYF. CDR3 sequence (DNA): TGTGCCAGCAGCTTGGCTAGCCCTGGGGATACGCAGTATTTT.

The table lists this clonotype with a few counts. The V call is TRBV20-1, the J call TRBJ2-1; 7 nucleotides agree with TRBD1. Germline CDR1 is DFQATT and CDR2 is SNEGSKA (reference sequence). This CDR3 spans 14 amino acids. V was pared by 5 bases and J by 11 bases, with 15 bases of the junction left unmatched. The CDR3 loop reads CSALRRRGTEKQFF. The CDR3 region has the DNA TGCAGTGCTCTAAGAAGAAGAGGGACAGAAAAGCAGTTCTTC.

There are a few counts of this clonotype. The chain uses TRBV5-5 and TRBJ2-4; no clear D gene. Germline lookup yields CDR1 SGHKS and CDR2 YYEKEE (reference sequence). The V end lost 6 bases, the J end lost 6 bases, and 16 bases lay between the germline ends. CDR3 size: 14 residues. The CDR3 reads CASTLRQERNIQYF. Written as DNA, the CDR3 is TGTGCCAGCACCCTGCGGCAGGAGCGAAACATTCAGTACTTC. Variable domain in full (rest from reference TRBV5-5 and TRBJ2-4): DAGVTQSPTHLIKTRGQQVTLRCSPISGHKSVSWYQQVLGQGPQFIFQYYEKEERGRGNFPDRFSARQFPNYSSELNVNALLLGDSALYLCASTLRQERNIQYFGAGTRLSVL.

This clonotype appeared many times. V gene TRBV6-1 combines with J gene TRBJ2-7, with D possibly being TRBD2 (5 bases). Trimming cost V 1 base and J 4 bases, with 11 bases left between them. CDR1 and CDR2 from the germline V gene are MNHNS and SASEGT. The CDR3 is made up of 14 amino acids. The CDR3, as DNA: TGTGCCAGCAGTGAAGGGCTAGCTAGTTACGAGCAGTACTTC. Translated, it gives CASSEGLASYEQYF.

The CDR3 nucleotides read TGCGCCAGCAGCCAAGATTTGGCGGGGCAAGAGACCCAGTACTTC. It specifies CASSQDLAGQETQYF. The genes are TRBV4-1 and TRBJ2-5, with D perhaps matching TRBD2 (6 bases). Germline V gene lookup returns CDR1 MGHRA and CDR2 YSYEKL. The germline V and J ends were trimmed by 0 bases and 2 bases, with 10 bases remaining between them. The CDR3 is 15 residues long.

This clonotype was observed a few times. The chain joins TRBV15 to TRBJ1-5; D remains ambiguous. The CDR3 is 15 amino acids. Trimming cost V 1 base and J 0 bases, with 7 bases left between them. Per the germline V gene, CDR1 is LNHNV and CDR2 is YYDKDF (reference sequence). The CDR3 DNA follows: TGTGCCACCAGCAGAGCAGGACTTAGCAATCAGCCCCAGCATTTT. Amino acid sequence: CATSRAGLSNQPQHF.

The rearrangement links TRBV12-3 or TRBV12-4 to TRBJ2-1; 12 bases align to TRBD2. V was clipped by 6 bases and J by 7 bases; unmatched bases: 7. The CDR3 has 15 amino acids. The CDR3 nucleotides read TGTGCCAGCAGCCAACTAGCGGGGGGAACAAATGAGCAGTTCTTC. It translates to CASSQLAGGTNEQFF.

The J gene is TRBJ2-7, the V gene TRBV20-1; TRBD2 agrees at 8 bases. The V gene end was trimmed by 6 bases and the J gene end by 4 bases; junction bases not matched to a gene: 8. The CDR3 contains 13 residues. Germline CDR1 is DFQATT and CDR2 is SNEGSKA (reference sequence). The CDR3 sequence is CSAHERGRYEQYF. CDR3 nucleotides: TGCAGTGCACACGAGCGGGGGCGATACGAGCAGTACTTC.

There are a few counts of this clonotype. The chain carries TRBV7-8 and TRBJ1-3; D is unresolved. The CDR3 has 13 residues. CDR1 and CDR2 from the germline V gene are SGHVS and FQNEAQ. Trimming pared 6 bases from V and 4 bases from J, leaving 10 bases between. Here the CDR3 DNA reads TGTGCCAGCAGGGAGGGTTTCGGAAACACCATATATTTT. Its translation: CASREGFGNTIYF. The full variable domain, its missing parts supplied by reference TRBV7-8 and TRBJ1-3, is GAGVSQSPRYKVAKRGQDVALRCDPISGHVSLFWYQQALGQGPEFLTYFQNEAQLDKSGLPSDRFFAERPEGSVSTLKIQRTQQEDSAVYLCASREGFGNTIYFGEGSWLTVV.